What follows are 27 T cell receptor beta chains derived from one specimen sequenced in a study of prognosis after radiotherapy for stage I lung cancer (dated by TCRdb to about 2021). Sequencing used an Illumina HiSeq 3000. Two rounds of multiplex PCR were used to amplify the TCR beta CDR3 region from genomic DNA. In the first PCR round, primers specific to each TRBV and TRBJ gene were used, and the primer sequences were filed in Chinese patent CN105087789A. Starting from the raw public reads, TCRdb applied fastp trimming at Q25, assembled clones with MiXCR and retained in-frame beta chains. Each record represents a unique CDR3 protein, reported with the most common genes and DNA among its rows. This sample is represented by 9,500 to 12,000 distinct CDR3 sequences; around 40% of them were singletons. The ten largest clones take up about 57% of the sample. Here the sequenced sample was PBMCs, taken before or after stereotactic body radiation therapy (not recorded which). These receptors came from a donor over 45 with non-small cell lung cancer.

A word on this clonotype: A single base is all that separates this from a far larger clone, so a read error is likely. This chain connects TRBV10-3 to TRBJ1-2, with D unclear. The CDR3 has 13 amino acids. With 3 bases removed from V and 7 bases from J, the gap between germline ends came to 12 bases. The germline V gene has CDR1 ENHRY and CDR2 SYGVKD. CDR3 coding DNA: TGTGCCATCAGTGAATTAACAAAAGGTGGCTACACCTTC. Protein sequence: CAISELTKGGYTF.

In the case of this clonotype: This sequence is one base from a far larger clone and is likely a read error. This chain links TRBV27 with TRBJ2-3, with 7 bases identical to TRBD1. The germline V gene has CDR1 MNHEY and CDR2 SMNVEV (reference sequence). This CDR3 contains 15 residues. V shed 6 bases and J 2 bases; nucleotides not matched to a gene: 8. The CDR3 DNA reads TGTGCCAGCAGCCCCGGGACAGACCACACAGATACGCAGTATTTT. Protein: CASSPGTDHTDTQYF.

In the case of this clonotype: Here the CDR3 omits its conserved ending phenylalanine or tryptophan, so a read error is the likely source. The chain couples TRBV7-3 to TRBJ2-2; no definite D call. The CDR3 consists of 13 residues. Germline V lookup: CDR1 SGHTA, CDR2 FQGTGA. The CDR3 loop is CVSSLGNTGELFL. As DNA, the CDR3 is TGTGTCAGCAGCTTAGGAAACACCGGGGAGCTGTTTCTT.

This clonotype was recorded at least ten times. J is TRBJ1-1 and V is TRBV18; TRBD1 aligns across 10 bases. The ends lost 3 bases at V and 4 bases at J; junction bases unmatched: 20. The CDR3 is 20 amino acids. CDR1 KGHSH and CDR2 LQKENI come from the germline V gene. CDR3 sequence (DNA): TGTGCCAGCTCACCCCACCTTCTAACCGGGACAGGGGTTCTCATCACTGAAGCTTTCTTT. Translation gives CASSPHLLTGTGVLITEAFF.

There are many counts of this clonotype. The chain uses TRBV18 and TRBJ2-7; the D is unclear. CDR3 length equals 14 residues. Trimming took 5 bases from V and 1 from J, leaving 12 bases between them. Per germline, CDR1 KGHSH and CDR2 LQKENI. Written as DNA, the CDR3 is TGTGCCAGCTCAAGAAGCCCAGCGTCCTACGAGCAGTACTTC. Translating it yields CASSRSPASYEQYF.

This clonotype was counted many times. The chain joins TRBV10-3 to TRBJ2-1, with TRBD2 matching over 7 bases. CDR3 length: 13 residues. Germline V gene sequence: CDR1 ENHRY, CDR2 SYGVKD. Trimming at V came to 10 bases and at J to 8 bases, leaving 11 bases not matched to a gene. The CDR3 bases are TGTGCCACGAAGGCACTAGCGAGGGATGAGCAGTTCTTC. This encodes CATKALARDEQFF.

This clonotype was picked up many times. The chain is built from TRBV7-3 and TRBJ2-2; 12 nucleotides match TRBD2. CDR1 and CDR2 from the germline V gene are SGHTA and FQGTGA. After removal of 5 bases from V and 6 bases from J, the junction contained 10 bases not matched to a gene. This CDR3 is built from 17 residues. Written as DNA, the CDR3 is TGTGCCAGCAGCCCGAGACTAGCGGGAGTGGGGTCCGGGGAGCTGTTTTTT. This translates into CASSPRLAGVGSGELFF.

This clonotype appeared many times. The J gene is TRBJ2-2, the V gene TRBV9, with no clear D. Between the trimmed V and J ends, which lost 0 bases and 3 bases, there was a span of 3 bases. The CDR3 has 13 amino acids. Per germline, CDR1 SGDLS and CDR2 YYNGEE. The DNA for the CDR3 is TGTGCCAGCAGCGTAGACTACACCGGGGAGCTGTTTTTT. It codes for CASSVDYTGELFF.

By sample fraction, this clonotype is medium-sized. The chain employs TRBV28 and TRBJ2-1, with D perhaps being TRBD1 or TRBD2 (6 bases each). V lost 3 bases and J 7 bases, leaving 19 bases between the germline ends. The germline gives CDR1 MDHEN, CDR2 SYDVKM. This CDR3 spans 16 amino acids. CDR3 nucleotides: TGTGCCAGCAGTTTTGGCTTTTCGGGGGCCCGGAATGAGCAGTTCTTC. Its translation: CASSFGFSGARNEQFF.

This clonotype was counted a single time. V and J are TRBV5-1 and TRBJ2-2; D is possibly TRBD1 (5 bases). The CDR3 totals 16 residues. Germline V gene sequence: CDR1 SGHRS, CDR2 YFSETQ. Trimming shortened V by 0 bases and J by 7 bases, and 16 bases separated the two germline ends. This CDR3 is CASSLEVRQGGGELFF. DNA of the CDR3: TGCGCCAGCAGCTTGGAGGTCCGGCAGGGCGGCGGGGAGCTGTTTTTT.

A word on this clonotype: Since a far larger clone is one base different, this is likely a read error. The genes are TRBV6-5 and TRBJ2-1, with a weak D call TRBD1 (6 bases). The CDR3 spans 15 residues. The V and J ends lost 2 bases and 10 bases respectively, with 18 bases between them. CDR1 is MNHEY and CDR2 is SVGAGI in the germline V gene. This chain's CDR3 is CASSYNWDTSYEQFF. In nucleotides, the CDR3 is TGTGCCAGCAGTTACAATTGGGACACCTCCTACGAGCAGTTCTTC.

This clonotype is medium-sized within its sample. The V gene is TRBV3-1, the J gene TRBJ2-3; D might be TRBD2 (6 bases). CDR3 length: 12 amino acids. CDR1 LGHDT and CDR2 YNNKEL come from the germline V gene (reference sequence). Trimming removed 1 base at V and 10 bases at J, with 9 bases between. The CDR3 protein is CASSQAAGAQYF. The CDR3 DNA follows: TGTGCCAGCAGCCAAGCAGCGGGTGCGCAGTATTTT.

The chain combines TRBV27 with TRBJ1-6; D unresolved. The V end lost 6 bases, the J end lost 14 bases, and 14 bases lay between the germline ends. CDR3 length: 12 amino acids. The germline gives CDR1 MNHEY, CDR2 SMNVEV (reference sequence). CDR3 loop: CASSPPGRSLHF. CDR3 coding DNA: TGTGCCAGCAGCCCGCCGGGGAGGTCCCTCCACTTT.

This clonotype has at least ten counts. The genes are TRBV28 and TRBJ2-2; D is uncertain. The CDR3 totals 12 residues. Germline lookup yields CDR1 MDHEN and CDR2 SYDVKM. V was trimmed by 6 bases and J by 5 bases, leaving 7 bases between them. CDR3 sequence reads: CASRAGTGELFF. In DNA, the CDR3 is TGTGCCAGCAGGGCCGGGACCGGGGAGCTGTTTTTT.

V usage is TRBV15 and J usage is TRBJ2-7; D not resolved. The CDR3 is 14 amino acids. Trimming stripped 5 bases from V and 0 bases from J, with 11 bases between. Germline assignment: CDR1 LNHNV and CDR2 YYDKDF (reference sequence). Here the CDR3 reads CATSGESSSYEQYF. CDR3 sequence (DNA): TGTGCCACCAGCGGCGAGTCAAGCTCCTACGAGCAGTACTTC.

In this sample, this clonotype is medium-sized. CDR3 sequence: CASSLGYRGFYEQYF. CDR3 coding DNA: TGTGCCAGCAGCTTAGGGTACAGGGGGTTCTACGAGCAGTACTTC. The chain employs TRBV7-2 and TRBJ2-7; TRBD1 matches at 8 bases. With V trimmed by 1 base and J by 3 bases, 5 bases remained unmatched. Germline CDR1 reads SGHTA; CDR2 reads FQGNSA. This CDR3 contains 15 residues.

This clonotype was detected only a few times. Given a much more abundant clone one base away, this may be a read error. The conserved final phenylalanine or tryptophan is absent from the CDR3, which likely points to a read error. The chain employs TRBV10-3 and TRBJ2-1, with D maybe TRBD1 (6 bases). The CDR3 length is 19 residues. Germline V gives CDR1 ENHRY, CDR2 SYGVKD. The V gene lost 3 bases and the J gene lost 6 bases, with 27 bases spanning the gap. CDR3 sequence: CAISELGASRTSGANEQFL. The CDR3 DNA sequence: TGTGCCATCAGTGAACTGGGGGCTAGCAGGACATCGGGTGCCAATGAGCAGTTCCTC.

Comments on this clonotype: Sequence at one end of the junction differs from germline and may be a read error. The chain couples TRBV7-6 to TRBJ1-6; D may be TRBD1 (5 bases). The CDR3 totals 16 residues. Germline assignment: CDR1 SGHVS and CDR2 FNYEAQ. The CDR3 protein is CASSLDPPGVNSTLHF. CDR3 nucleotides: TGTGCCAGCAGCTTAGACCCACCGGGGGTTAATTCAACCCTCCACTTT. Full variable domain (outside the CDR3, taken from reference TRBV7-6 and TRBJ1-6): GAGVSQSPRYKVTKRGQDVALRCDPISGHVSLYWYRQALGQGPEFLTYFNYEAQQDKSGLPNDRFSAERPEGSISTLTIQRTEQRDSAMYRCASSLDPPGVNSTLHFGNGTRLTVT.

This clonotype rates as medium-sized (0.01 to 0.1%). CDR3: CASNPTATSGRVYEQFF. CDR3 bases: TGTGCCAGCAACCCCACCGCGACTAGCGGGAGGGTTTATGAGCAGTTCTTC. V gene TRBV6-2 or TRBV6-3 combines with J gene TRBJ2-1; TRBD2 aligns across 14 bases. V gave up 7 bases and J gave up 8 bases; unmatched junction bases: 13. Per the germline V gene, CDR1 is MNHEY and CDR2 is SVGEGT. This CDR3 is 17 amino acids long.

The sample holds many counts of this clonotype. The gene calls are TRBV5-4 and TRBJ2-3; tentative D call: TRBD2 (6 bases). There are 15 residues in the CDR3. V shed 1 base and J shed 1 base, with 10 bases lying between them. Germline V gene sequence: CDR1 SGHNT, CDR2 YYREEE (reference sequence). CDR3 sequence reads: CASSLPGVGTDTQYF. The CDR3 nucleotides are TGTGCCAGCAGCTTGCCGGGGGTGGGCACAGATACGCAGTATTTT.

The chain combines TRBV12-3 or TRBV12-4 with TRBJ1-5; D may be TRBD1 (5 bases). There are 13 residues in the CDR3. V was trimmed by 3 bases and J by 6 bases, leaving 9 bases between them. For the CDR3, the DNA is TGTGCCAGCAGTTTCGGGGCGCGTCAGCCCCAGCATTTT. Encoded protein: CASSFGARQPQHF.

The sample holds many counts of this clonotype. The V and J genes are TRBV28 and TRBJ1-1, with TRBD1 as a possible D gene (5 bases). In germline, CDR1 is MDHEN, CDR2 SYDVKM. The CDR3 runs to 16 residues. V shed 5 bases and J shed 0 bases, with 16 bases lying between them. The CDR3 sequence: CASSISPGRMNTEAFF. CDR3 in DNA: TGTGCCAGCAGTATCTCTCCGGGACGGATGAACACTGAAGCTTTCTTT.

At least ten counts were recorded for this clonotype. This rearrangement joins TRBV6-1 to TRBJ2-5, with a weak D call TRBD1 (6 bases). CDR1 MNHNS and CDR2 SASEGT come from the germline V gene. Deletions cut 6 bases from V and 5 bases from J, with 13 bases between. The CDR3 has 13 residues. The CDR3 region is CASSLDSSETQYF. CDR3 nucleotides: TGTGCCAGCAGCCTGGACAGTTCCGAGACCCAGTACTTC.

The chain links TRBV12-3 or TRBV12-4 to TRBJ2-5; 10 bases line up with TRBD2. This CDR3 comprises 15 residues. Germline trimming cut 0 bases from V and 5 bases from J; bases unmatched to any gene: 3. This CDR3 reads CASSLASGGWETQYF. Written as DNA, the CDR3 is TGTGCCAGCAGTTTAGCTAGCGGGGGGTGGGAGACCCAGTACTTC.

This clonotype was seen many times. The rearrangement joins TRBV19 to TRBJ2-7; TRBD1 matches 7 bases. Germline V gives CDR1 LNHDA, CDR2 SQIVND (reference sequence). This CDR3 has 15 amino acids. CDR3 DNA: TGTGCCAGCAGTAACACGCCGACAGGGCTCTACGAGCAGTACGTC. It codes for CASSNTPTGLYEQYV.

This clonotype was picked up many times. V gene TRBV4-1 combines with J gene TRBJ2-7, with D unclear. Trimming took off 0 bases at V and 0 bases at J, with 15 bases between the two ends. The CDR3 runs to 17 residues. The germline gives CDR1 MGHRA, CDR2 YSYEKL. DNA for the CDR3: TGCGCCAGCAGCCAAGACTCTTCAGACCCGAGCTCCTACGAGCAGTACTTC. It yields the protein CASSQDSSDPSSYEQYF.

The rearrangement links TRBV7-9 to TRBJ1-6; unclear D gene. The V gene's germline CDR1 is SEHNR and CDR2 FQNEAQ (reference sequence). The CDR3 consists of 13 residues. V lost 0 bases and J 12 bases, leaving 9 bases between the germline ends. The CDR3 sequence is CASSLADNVPLHF. CDR3 nucleotides: TGTGCCAGCAGCTTAGCCGATAATGTACCCCTCCACTTT.